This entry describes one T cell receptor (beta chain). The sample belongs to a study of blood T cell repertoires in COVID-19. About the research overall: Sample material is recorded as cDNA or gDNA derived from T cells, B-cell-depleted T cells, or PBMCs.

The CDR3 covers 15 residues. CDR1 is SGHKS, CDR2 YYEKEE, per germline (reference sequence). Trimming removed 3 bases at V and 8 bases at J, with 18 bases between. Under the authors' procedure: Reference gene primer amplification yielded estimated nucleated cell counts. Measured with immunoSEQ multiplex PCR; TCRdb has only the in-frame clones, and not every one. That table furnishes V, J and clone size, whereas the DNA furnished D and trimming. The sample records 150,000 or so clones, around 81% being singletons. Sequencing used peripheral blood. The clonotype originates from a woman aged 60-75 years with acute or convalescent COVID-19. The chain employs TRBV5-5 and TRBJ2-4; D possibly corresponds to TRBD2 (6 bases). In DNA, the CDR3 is TGTGCCAGCAGCTCCGATATGACTAGATACGACATTCAGTACTTC. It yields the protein CASSSDMTRYDIQYF.